These T cell receptor beta chains were read from a single sample in a study of cytomegalovirus exposure and HLA in healthy donors. Assay: immunoSEQ multiplex PCR; the TCRdb copy retains only in-frame clones and omits some. The top ten clones hold under 0.85% of a sample with 250,000 to 350,000 clones, about nine tenths of them seen once. The sample was PBMCs. The receptor set was obtained from a woman aged 18-29 years in good health and CMV-seronegative. The CDR3 runs from the conserved cysteine through the conserved F or W. A D gene is named only where the DNA matches it firmly. Not every row has a clone size; where given, it reads once, few, many or a size class.

>TRBD1|TRBV5-6|-|TRBJ2-7
TGTGCCAGCAGCTTGTCCGACAGGGCTGGCGAGCAGTACTTC
CASSLSDRAGEQYF
>TRBD1|TRBV5-1|-|TRBJ1-4
TGCGCCAGCAGCCGTACCTCCGGGACAGCTAATGAAAAACTGTTTTTT
CASSRTSGTANEKLFF
>-|TRBV4-3|-|TRBJ2-1
TGCGCCAGCAGCCAACGGACAGCCTCCTACAATGAGCAGTTCTTC
CASSQRTASYNEQFF
>TRBD1|TRBV28|once|TRBJ2-2
TGTGCCAGCAGTGACCCCGGGACAGATCCTGGGGAGCTGTTTTTT
CASSDPGTDPGELFF
>-|TRBV7-9|-|TRBJ2-7
TGTGCCAGCAGCTTAGACAGCGGACCCTACGAGCAGTACTTC
CASSLDSGPYEQYF
>TRBD1|TRBV5-1|-|TRBJ2-4
TGCGCCAGCAGCTCGGGACAGGGGGTGGATGTTCAGTACTTC
CASSSGQGVDVQYF
>-|TRBV7-9|-|TRBJ1-1
TGTGCCAGCAGCTTGCGCGACACCGAAGCTTTCTTT
CASSLRDTEAFF
>TRBD1|TRBV9|-|TRBJ2-7
TGTGCCAGCAGCGCGCAGGGACAGGGATACGAGCAGTACTTC
CASSAQGQGYEQYF
>TRBD1|TRBV6-5|-|TRBJ2-3
TGTGCCAGCAGTTATAGGGACAGACTGCAAGGAGATACGCAGTATTTT
CASSYRDRLQGDTQYF
>TRBD2|TRBV6-6|-|TRBJ2-1
TGTGCCAGCAGCCCACCGGGGGGAGGGCCCAGTAATGAGCAGTTCTTC
CASSPPGGGPSNEQFF
>TRBD1|TRBV10-3|-|TRBJ1-2
TGTGCCATCAGGAGGACAGGCAACTTGGATGGCTACACCTTC
CAIRRTGNLDGYTF
>-|TRBV7-2|-|TRBJ1-2
TGTGCCAGCAGCTTAGCTGGCATGGCAACCTATGGCTACACCTTC
CASSLAGMATYGYTF
>-|TRBV6-1|few|TRBJ1-5
TGTGCCAGCAGTGAAAGGGGGGGAGGACAGCCCCAGCATTTT
CASSERGGGQPQHF
>-|TRBV11-2|-|TRBJ2-6
TGTGCCAGCAGCTGGGGGCCGGCGTCTGGGGCCAACGTCCTGACTTTC
CASSWGPASGANVLTF
>TRBD1|TRBV27|-|TRBJ1-6
TGTGCCAGCGGGAACAGGGGCTATAATTCACCCCTCCACTTT
CASGNRGYNSPLHF
>TRBD1|TRBV18|-|TRBJ1-2
TGTGCCAGCTCACCTCCCACCGGGACAGGTCCCTATGGCTACACCTTC
CASSPPTGTGPYGYTF
>-|TRBV7-9|-|TRBJ1-2
TGTGCCAGCAGCTCGCGGACATTCTATGGCTACACCTTC
CASSSRTFYGYTF
>TRBD2|TRBV30|few|TRBJ2-5
TGTGCCTGGAGTGGCGGGGGAACAGAGACCCAGTACTTC
CAWSGGGTETQYF
>-|TRBV4-2|-|TRBJ2-3
TGTGCCAGCAGCCAAGATGAGGCCAGTCTTACGCAGTATTTT
CASSQDEASLTQYF
>TRBD1|TRBV10-3|-|TRBJ1-5
TGTGCCATCAGTGAGAGAAGGACAGGGGTCAATCAGCCCCAGCATTTT
CAISERRTGVNQPQHF
>-|TRBV1|-|TRBJ2-3
TGCACCAGCAGCCAAGATCCCCCCTGGGGCGCGGATACGCAGTATTTT
CTSSQDPPWGADTQYF
>-|TRBV11-2|-|TRBJ1-2
TGTGCCAGCAGCGCGAGAGCGGGGGATGGCTACACCTTC
CASSARAGDGYTF
>-|TRBV12-2|-|TRBJ2-7
TGTGCAAGTCGCACCGTAGCGCTGGGAGAGCTTGTCGAGCAGTACTTC
CASRTVALGELVEQYF
>TRBD2|TRBV2|once|TRBJ2-5
TGTGCCAGCAGTGCCCGACTAGCGGGAGGCCCCCAAGAGACCCAGTACTTC
CASSARLAGGPQETQYF
>-|TRBV27|once|TRBJ1-4
TGTGCCAGCAGCAACACGGCAGGGATGGGGGAAAAACTGTTTTTT
CASSNTAGMGEKLFF
>TRBD1|TRBV7-9|-|TRBJ2-2
TGTGCCAGCAGCCCCGGGGACAGAAGAGGGGAGCTGTTTTTT
CASSPGDRRGELFF
>TRBD2|TRBV28|-|TRBJ2-7
TGTGCCAGCAGTCGACCACCGGGGGGGAAGAACTACGAGCAGTACTTC
CASSRPPGGKNYEQYF
>-|TRBV6-4|once|TRBJ2-2
TGTGCCAGCAGTACTGGACTTGAGGGATCCGGGGAGCTGTTTTTT
CASSTGLEGSGELFF
>TRBD2|TRBV5-5|-|TRBJ2-3
TGTGCCAGCAGCAGTACTAGCGGATCCACAGATACGCAGTATTTT
CASSSTSGSTDTQYF
>TRBD2|TRBV9|-|TRBJ2-1
TGTGCCAGCAGCGCTAGCGGGAGGAGCCACAATGAGCAGTTCTTC
CASSASGRSHNEQFF
>TRBD2|TRBV7-2|-|TRBJ2-7
TGTGCCAGCAGCACTTCCGGGACTACCTACGAGCAGTACTTC
CASSTSGTTYEQYF
>-|TRBV5-1|-|TRBJ2-7
TGCGCCAGCAGCCTGGGTGGGGCAGCGTCCTACGAGCAGTACTTC
CASSLGGAASYEQYF
>TRBD2|TRBV7-9|-|TRBJ2-3
TGTGCCAGCAGCACCCTAGCGGGAGGATCAGATACGCAGTATTTT
CASSTLAGGSDTQYF
>-|TRBV6-1|few|TRBJ2-7
TGTGCCAGCAGCAACTCCTACGAGCAGTACTTC
CASSNSYEQYF
>TRBD1|TRBV7-8|-|TRBJ1-2
TGTGCCAGCAGCAAAGGACAGGGGTATGGCTACACCTTC
CASSKGQGYGYTF
>-|TRBV18|few|TRBJ2-7
TGTGCCAGCTCACCATTGGCTTCCTTCTACGAGCAGTACTTC
CASSPLASFYEQYF
>-|TRBV4-2|-|TRBJ2-7
TGTGCCAGCAGCCAAGATGTTCTAGCACCGAGCTCCTACGAGCAGTACTTC
CASSQDVLAPSSYEQYF
>-|TRBV7-9|-|TRBJ2-7
TGTGCCAGCAGCGGCGGACAGTCCTACGAGCAGTACTTC
CASSGGQSYEQYF
>TRBD1|TRBV28|-|TRBJ2-2
TGTGCCAGCAGTTTTGAGGGGGCGGTGACCGGGGAGCTGTTTTTT
CASSFEGAVTGELFF
>TRBD1|TRBV19|once|TRBJ2-3
TGTGCCAGTAGTCCCAACAGGGGGACTAGCACAGATACGCAGTATTTT
CASSPNRGTSTDTQYF
>-|TRBV7-6|few|TRBJ1-5
TGTGCCAGCAGCTTATCCAGGGGTAGTGATCAGCCCCAGCATTTT
CASSLSRGSDQPQHF
>-|TRBV5-4|-|TRBJ1-1
TGTGCCAGCAGCTTGGACCAGGGGAAGGGGTACACTGAAGCTTTCTTT
CASSLDQGKGYTEAFF
>TRBD1|TRBV7-9|few|TRBJ1-2
TGTGCCAGCAGCCCCCAAGTTCCGACAGGGGAAAGGGGCTACACCTTC
CASSPQVPTGERGYTF
>TRBD1|TRBV2|-|TRBJ2-5
TGTGCCAGCAGATCGGGACAGACTTATTCGGCCCAGTACTTC
CASRSGQTYSAQYF